One TCR beta chain is described in this entry. The source of the sample is a study of blood T cell repertoires in COVID-19. Per the study methods: Researchers report that nucleated cell counts were estimated from reference gene primer amplification. Clones were sequenced by immunoSEQ multiplex PCR, and TCRdb holds only the in-frame ones, with some missing. The DNA was the basis for D and trimming; V, J and clone size are from that table. The repertoire consists of around 140,000 clones, with 88% occurring once and the leading ten covering around 26%. This receptor was taken from a human donor in a cohort sampled during active COVID-19. The material sequenced was peripheral blood.

In DNA form, the CDR3 reads TGTGCCAGCAGCTTTGGGGACAGGGTAAATGAGCAGTTCTTC. This encodes CASSFGDRVNEQFF. The genes are TRBV5-4 and TRBJ2-1; TRBD1 agrees at 9 bases. CDR3 length equals 14 residues. Trimming cost V 2 bases and J 7 bases; bases outside gene matches: 4. CDR1 SGHNT and CDR2 YYREEE come from the germline V gene (reference sequence).